The clone carrying this T cell receptor (beta chain) was recorded a few times. Libraries were prepared by immunoSEQ multiplex PCR; TCRdb keeps only in-frame clonotypes and omits some of them. Here the sample spans roughly 65,000 clones, 90% to 95% being singletons. This sample was included in a study of OX40 agonist ivuxolimab in advanced cancers. Germline lookup yields CDR1 SGHDT and CDR2 YYEEEE. The CDR3 covers 14 residues. Deletions cut 2 bases from V and 1 base from J, with 7 bases between. V and J are TRBV5-6 and TRBJ1-5; D ambiguous. This TCR was sampled from an adult with an advanced solid tumor such as melanoma, head and neck, liver or kidney cancer. The sample in question was CD4+ or CD8+ T cells sorted from blood, obtained in a trial of the OX40 agonist ivuxolimab. CDR3 nucleotides: TGTGCCAGCAGCTTTATGGGCAGCAATCAGCCCCAGCATTTT. Translating gives CASSFMGSNQPQHF.